This T cell receptor beta chain was found in a study of shared clonotypes between healthy human individuals. Study findings and constraints: It was expected that sequencing depth would affect clonotype sharing among donors.

As for this clone: The antigen remains undetermined.

Sequencing was performed with immunoSEQ multiplex PCR; in TCRdb, only in-frame clones are kept and a portion is missing. This sample carries about 490,000 clones, about 80% of them seen once, and the ten largest clones take about 12%. The CDR3 covers 14 residues. The V gene end was trimmed by 5 bases and the J gene end by 1 base; junction bases not matched to a gene: 4. The germline CDR1 and CDR2 sequences are SEHNR and FQNEAQ (reference sequence). What was sequenced was PBMCs. The V gene is TRBV7-9, the J gene TRBJ1-1; 7 bases agree with TRBD1. The TCR originated in a woman aged 40 to 50 in good health. Some clones in this sample may be carry-over from other donors' samples. CDR3 amino acids: CASSPRTGNTEAFF. The CDR3 DNA reads as TGTGCCAGCAGCCCGCGGACAGGGAACACTGAAGCTTTCTTT.